These 24 T cell receptor beta chains originate from one sample sequenced in a study of shared clonotypes between healthy human individuals. CD45RO-negative cells were positively selected for CCR7, leaving out terminally differentiated effector memory CD45RA+ cells. TCRdb's table, derived via immunoSEQ multiplex PCR, lists solely in-frame clones and lacks some. This table has 1.5 million to 2.5 million clones, over 85% appearing once. Material for sequencing was naive CD8+ T cells sorted from blood. The source of these receptors is a man aged 18 to 29 in good health.

The genes are TRBV4-2 and TRBJ2-3; the match to TRBD2 covers 9 bases. CDR1 LGHNA and CDR2 YNFKEQ come from the germline V gene. This CDR3 comprises 17 residues. After removal of 0 bases from V and 4 bases from J, the junction contained 8 bases not matched to a gene. In nucleotides, the CDR3 is TGTGCCAGCAGCCAAGAAACAGGCGGGGGGGAAGCAGATACGCAGTATTTT. Residues: CASSQETGGGEADTQYF.

This chain links TRBV5-1 with TRBJ1-2; D might be TRBD1 (6 bases). The CDR3 covers 14 residues. Germline V gives CDR1 SGHRS, CDR2 YFSETQ. The germline V and J ends were trimmed by 4 bases and 8 bases, with 18 bases remaining between them. The CDR3 sequence: CASSARWPGDGYTF. In DNA, the CDR3 is TGCGCCAGCAGCGCCCGATGGCCAGGGGACGGCTACACCTTC. Variable domain in full (rest from reference TRBV5-1 and TRBJ1-2): KAGVTQTPRYLIKTRGQQVTLSCSPISGHRSVSWYQQTPGQGLQFLFEYFSETQRNKGNFPGRFSGRQFSNSRSEMNVSTLELGDSALYLCASSARWPGDGYTFGSGTRLTVV.

The genes are TRBV27 and TRBJ1-2; 7 bases agree with TRBD1. Germline CDR1 reads MNHEY; CDR2 reads SMNVEV (reference sequence). The length of the CDR3 is 13 residues. The junction had 3 bases not matched to a gene; V was cut back by 5 bases and J by 3 bases. The CDR3 coding sequence is TGTGCCAGCAGTGGACAGGAAGACTATGGCTACACCTTC. It is translated as CASSGQEDYGYTF.

The chain carries TRBV4-2 and TRBJ2-3; no reliable D call. From germline, CDR1 is LGHNA and CDR2 YNFKEQ. The V gene lost 4 bases and the J gene lost 3 bases, with 14 bases spanning the gap. The CDR3 spans 15 residues. The DNA of the CDR3 is TGTGCCAGCAGCCCCTCCGACCCGAGGACAGATACGCAGTATTTT. Translation gives CASSPSDPRTDTQYF.

J is TRBJ2-1 and V is TRBV6-5, with 9 bases fitting TRBD1. Germline CDR1 and CDR2: MNHEY and SVGAGI. This CDR3 spans 14 amino acids. The V and J ends lost 5 bases and 6 bases, in that order; junction bases with no gene match: 5. The CDR3 DNA reads as TGTGCCAGCAGTCTCCGGGACAGGGTCAATGAGCAGTTCTTC. It translates to CASSLRDRVNEQFF.

As concerns this clone: Other DNA sequences in this sample translate to the same CDR3. The DNA of the CDR3 is TGTGCCAGCAGCTTAGGGGGGGATTCACCCCTCCACTTT. Amino acid sequence: CASSLGGDSPLHF. The chain employs TRBV7-9 and TRBJ1-6; D is possibly TRBD1 (5 bases). Trimming pared 1 base from V and 8 bases from J, leaving 6 bases between. The CDR3 totals 13 residues. Germline V gene lookup returns CDR1 SEHNR and CDR2 FQNEAQ (reference sequence).

This clone was detected only once. The gene calls are TRBV5-6 and TRBJ1-1; 7 bases align to TRBD1. The V gene's germline CDR1 is SGHDT and CDR2 YYEEEE. This CDR3 comprises 14 residues. With V trimmed by 2 bases and J by 4 bases, 5 bases remained unmatched. The DNA for the CDR3 is TGTGCCAGCAGCTTTGGTGAGGGGGCCACTGAAGCTTTCTTT. This gives the protein CASSFGEGATEAFF.

V is TRBV25-1 and J is TRBJ1-1; unclear D gene. Germline values: CDR1 MGHDK, CDR2 SYGVNS. V lost 10 bases, J lost 11 bases, and 17 bases lay in between. CDR3 length equals 11 residues. The CDR3 nucleotides read TGTGCCACTAACTTCGGGGTGGAGGCTTTCTTT. Encoded protein: CATNFGVEAFF.

The chain joins TRBV7-9 to TRBJ2-1, with D perhaps matching TRBD1 (5 bases). V shed 2 bases and J shed 1 base, with 15 bases lying between them. Germline lookup yields CDR1 SEHNR and CDR2 FQNEAQ (reference sequence). This CDR3 region has 17 residues. CDR3 sequence reads: CASSLSLGLESYNEQFF. CDR3 DNA: TGTGCCAGCAGCTTAAGTCTGGGGCTGGAGTCCTACAATGAGCAGTTCTTC.

The chain couples TRBV10-2 to TRBJ1-1; no reliable D call. From germline, CDR1 is WSHSY and CDR2 SAAADI. Trimming took off 0 bases at V and 5 bases at J, with 10 bases between the two ends. This CDR3 has 14 amino acids. CDR3 sequence reads: CASSESYRLTEAFF. CDR3 nucleotides: TGCGCCAGCAGTGAGTCTTACAGATTAACTGAAGCTTTCTTT.

The CDR3 loop reads CASSSWTSGGAYNEQFF. For the CDR3, the DNA is TGTGCCAGCAGTTCATGGACTAGCGGGGGGGCCTACAATGAGCAGTTCTTC. J is TRBJ2-1 and V is TRBV27; TRBD2 aligns across 15 bases. Germline V gene lookup returns CDR1 MNHEY and CDR2 SMNVEV (reference sequence). The CDR3 covers 17 residues. The ends lost 4 bases at V and 2 bases at J; junction bases unmatched: 3.

This chain joins TRBV6-4 and TRBJ1-1; the D is unclear. Germline lookup yields CDR1 MRHNA and CDR2 SNTAGT. This CDR3 is 16 amino acids long. The germline V and J ends were trimmed by 5 bases and 1 base, with 17 bases remaining between them. The CDR3 DNA follows: TGTGCCAGCAGTCCTACCTTACGGTGGGGGAACACTGAAGCTTTCTTT. This codes for CASSPTLRWGNTEAFF.

This clone was seen just once. The chain uses TRBV7-9 and TRBJ2-7, with 9 bases aligning to TRBD2. Germline V gene sequence: CDR1 SEHNR, CDR2 FQNEAQ (reference sequence). This CDR3 is built from 16 residues. Trimming at V came to 1 base and at J to 4 bases, leaving 8 bases not matched to a gene. CDR3 residues: CASSLEASGNFYEQYF. Here the CDR3 DNA reads TGTGCCAGCAGCTTAGAGGCTAGCGGGAATTTTTACGAGCAGTACTTC.

The chain couples TRBV18 to TRBJ1-4; 8 bases fit TRBD1. Germline V gene data show CDR1 as KGHSH and CDR2 as LQKENI. This CDR3 region has 15 residues. The trim removed 6 bases at V and 12 bases at J, leaving 15 bases unmatched. The CDR3 nucleotides read TGTGCCAGCTCCGACAGGGGCCCCACCTTCGGTGAACTGTTTTTT. Amino acids: CASSDRGPTFGELFF.

For the CDR3, the DNA is TGTGCCATCAGTGAGCTTGGGCCAACCAGTGGTGTGGAGCAGTTCTTC. Its protein is CAISELGPTSGVEQFF. The rearrangement uses TRBV10-3 and TRBJ2-1, with unresolved D. This CDR3 is built from 16 residues. In germline, CDR1 is ENHRY, CDR2 SYGVKD. V lost 2 bases and J lost 10, with 21 bases in between.

The chain has TRBV9 and TRBJ2-5; D is unresolved. The CDR3 is 14 residues long. V lost 3 bases to trimming and J lost 1 base, with 10 bases between them. Per germline, CDR1 SGDLS and CDR2 YYNGEE. The chain's CDR3 is CASSDSTIQETQYF. The CDR3 bases are TGTGCCAGCAGCGACAGCACTATCCAAGAGACCCAGTACTTC.

The V and J genes are TRBV7-9 and TRBJ1-4; D not resolved. Per germline, CDR1 SEHNR and CDR2 FQNEAQ (reference sequence). The CDR3 is made up of 13 amino acids. V was pared by 6 bases and J by 8 bases, with 13 bases between. The CDR3 region is CASRPPAGEKLFF. In DNA form, the CDR3 reads TGTGCCAGCAGACCCCCCGCGGGGGAAAAACTGTTTTTT.

The chain recombines TRBV4-1 with TRBJ2-7, with 7 nucleotides matching TRBD1. Germline V gene sequence: CDR1 MGHRA, CDR2 YSYEKL. The CDR3 runs to 16 residues. V trimming: 0 bases; J trimming: 3 bases; junction bases outside the gene matches: 8. The CDR3 spells CASSQDRRRDSYEQYF. The CDR3 DNA reads as TGCGCCAGCAGCCAAGATAGACGCCGGGACAGCTACGAGCAGTACTTC.

J is TRBJ2-7 and V is TRBV2, with D maybe TRBD2 (6 bases). The CDR3 extends over 12 amino acids. The germline CDR1 and CDR2 sequences are SNHLY and FYNNEI. Trimming pared 0 bases from V and 9 bases from J, leaving 9 bases between. The CDR3 nucleotides read TGTGCCAGCAGTGAAGCGGCGGGACGGCAGTACTTC. Translated, it gives CASSEAAGRQYF.

This rearrangement joins TRBV2 to TRBJ2-3; maybe TRBD2 (6 bases). The CDR3 spans 17 residues. Germline V gene sequence: CDR1 SNHLY, CDR2 FYNNEI. Trimming cost V 3 bases and J 4 bases, with 20 bases left between them. CDR3 protein: CASSDGPASEGPDTQYF. In DNA form, the CDR3 reads TGTGCCAGCAGTGATGGTCCCGCTAGCGAAGGACCAGATACGCAGTATTTT.

The chain joins TRBV28 to TRBJ2-7; D not certain. CDR1 and CDR2 (germline): MDHEN, SYDVKM. Trimming removed 6 bases from V and 0 bases from J, with 12 bases in between. The length of the CDR3 is 14 residues. The CDR3 DNA reads TGTGCCAGCAGCCCGGTCGGAGACTCCTACGAGCAGTACTTC. It yields the protein CASSPVGDSYEQYF.

The chain uses TRBV18 and TRBJ1-2, with D maybe TRBD1 (5 bases). From germline, CDR1 is KGHSH and CDR2 LQKENI. The CDR3 covers 15 residues. V was clipped by 6 bases and J by 0 bases, with 14 bases between them. CDR3 sequence: CASSPRDPANYGYTF. The CDR3 DNA reads as TGTGCCAGCTCCCCGCGGGACCCAGCTAACTATGGCTACACCTTC. Complete variable domain (other parts from reference TRBV18 and TRBJ1-2): NAGVMQNPRHLVRRRGQEARLRCSPMKGHSHVYWYRQLPEEGLKFMVYLQKENIIDESGMPKERFSAEFPKEGPSILRIQQVVRGDSAAYFCASSPRDPANYGYTFGSGTRLTVV.

V usage is TRBV7-6 and J usage is TRBJ1-1; tentative D call: TRBD1 (6 bases). The CDR3 has 18 amino acids. Trimming shortened V by 1 base and J by 1 base, and 19 bases separated the two germline ends. Germline CDR1 SGHVS, CDR2 FNYEAQ. The CDR3 region has the DNA TGTGCCAGCAGCTTAGAAGCGCCCTTCAGCAGGGGGAACACTGAAGCTTTCTTT. Amino acid sequence: CASSLEAPFSRGNTEAFF.

This chain uses TRBV11-3 with TRBJ1-1, with D maybe TRBD1 (5 bases). CDR3 length equals 13 residues. CDR1 and CDR2 from the germline V gene are SGHNT and YENEEA. Trimming took off 5 bases at V and 9 bases at J, with 16 bases between the two ends. This CDR3 is CASSLSYGAKAFF. Here the CDR3 DNA reads TGTGCCAGCAGCCTATCGTATGGGGCCAAAGCTTTCTTT.